The clone carrying this T cell receptor beta chain was picked up a small number of times. The antigen is not known. The germline V gene encodes CDR1 MNHEY and CDR2 SMNVEV (reference sequence). The CDR3 length is 15 residues. V was cut by 5 bases and J by 1 base, with 14 bases left in between. The data were obtained in a study of beta chain features in type 1 diabetes. General observations from the study: The VDJ junctions of type 1 diabetes patients carried fewer insertions and more deletions. In patients and controls equally, PCR might favor templates that are shorter. A moderate, significant TCRB CDR3 shortening appeared in type 1 diabetes across four CD4+ subsets. It was among patients, rather than healthy donors, that naive, central memory and Treg TCRB repertoires appeared more similar.

All of the isolated RNA was reverse transcribed, so expressed TCRB transcripts were sequenced. The data were produced by immunoSEQ multiplex PCR, yet TCRdb's version contains in-frame clones alone and is incomplete. The sample has 200,000 to 250,000 clones, 16% seen once; the top ten hold approximately 0.081%. Sequencing was performed on naive CD4+ T cells from blood. The source is a man aged 25 to 45 with type 1 diabetes. The genes are TRBV27 and TRBJ2-5; D uncertain. In nucleotides, the CDR3 is TGTGCCAGCAGTCCCCGGGCCGCACTCCAAGAGACCCAGTACTTC. It is translated as CASSPRAALQETQYF.